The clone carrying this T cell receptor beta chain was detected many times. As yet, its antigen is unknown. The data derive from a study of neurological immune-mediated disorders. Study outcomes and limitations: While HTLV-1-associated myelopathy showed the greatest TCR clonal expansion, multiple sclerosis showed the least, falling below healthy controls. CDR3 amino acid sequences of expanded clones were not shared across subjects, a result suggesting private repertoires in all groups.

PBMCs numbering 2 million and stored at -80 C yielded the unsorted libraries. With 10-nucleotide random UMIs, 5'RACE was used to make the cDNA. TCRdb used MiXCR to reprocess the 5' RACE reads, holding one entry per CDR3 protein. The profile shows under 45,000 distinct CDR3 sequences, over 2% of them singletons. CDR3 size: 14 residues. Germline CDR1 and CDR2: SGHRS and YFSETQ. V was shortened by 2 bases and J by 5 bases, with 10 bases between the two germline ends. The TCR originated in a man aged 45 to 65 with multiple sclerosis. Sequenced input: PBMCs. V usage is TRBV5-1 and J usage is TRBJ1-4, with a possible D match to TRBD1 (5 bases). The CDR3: CASSLQADNEKLFF. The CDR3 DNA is TGCGCCAGCAGCTTACAGGCGGACAATGAAAAACTGTTTTTT.